This passage covers 14 T cell receptor beta chains from one sample sequenced in a study of OX40 agonist ivuxolimab in advanced cancers. TCRdb's copy holds only in-frame clones and misses some; the assay was immunoSEQ multiplex PCR. The repertoire holds tens of thousands of clones, 89% seen once, with under 0.4% in the top ten. Sequences were derived from CD4+ or CD8+ T cells sorted from blood, sampled in a trial of the OX40 agonist ivuxolimab. These receptor sequences come from an adult with an advanced solid tumor such as melanoma, head and neck, liver or kidney cancer.

The V and J genes are TRBV11-3 and TRBJ1-3; TRBD1 is a possible D gene (5 bases). The CDR3 is made up of 18 amino acids. Germline V CDR1 and CDR2: SGHNT, YENEEA. The V gene lost 1 base and the J gene lost 5 bases, with 21 bases spanning the gap. CDR3 DNA: TGTGCCAGCAGCTTAGCGGGGTGGCAGGGATACCCCAGAAACACCATATATTTT. This translates into CASSLAGWQGYPRNTIYF.

This clone appeared once. The chain has TRBV7-4 and TRBJ1-5; 8 nucleotides align to TRBD1. The length of the CDR3 is 15 residues. The J segment lost 3 bases and the V segment lost 2 bases, leaving 3 bases of the junction unmatched. Germline assignment: CDR1 SGHVT and CDR2 SQSDAQ. The CDR3 loop reads CASSLKTGANQPQHF. The CDR3 region has the DNA TGTGCCAGCAGCTTAAAGACAGGGGCCAATCAGCCCCAGCATTTT.

CDR3 sequence: CASSEPYRGNTIYF. CDR3 DNA: TGTGCCAGCAGTGAACCGTACCGGGGAAACACCATATATTTT. This chain links TRBV6-1 with TRBJ1-3, with no clear D. V lost 2 bases and J 4 bases, leaving 9 bases between the germline ends. This CDR3 is 14 amino acids long. Germline V gene sequence: CDR1 MNHNS, CDR2 SASEGT.

This chain links TRBV14 with TRBJ1-6, with D possibly TRBD1 on 5 matching bases. With 4 bases removed from V and 7 bases from J, the gap between germline ends came to 8 bases. This CDR3 has 13 residues. In germline, CDR1 is SGHDN, CDR2 FVKESK. CDR3 protein: CASSPRTNSPLHF. The CDR3 DNA reads TGTGCCAGCAGCCCTAGGACAAATTCACCCCTCCACTTT.

The J gene is TRBJ2-5, the V gene TRBV4-1; the match to TRBD1 covers 7 bases. Germline V CDR1 and CDR2: MGHRA, YSYEKL. The junction had 11 bases not matched to a gene; V was cut back by 0 bases and J by 1 base. The CDR3 runs 18 residues. In DNA form, the CDR3 reads TGCGCCAGCAGCCAAGATCCCCCCGACAGGGCCATCCAAGAGACCCAGTACTTC. Encoded protein: CASSQDPPDRAIQETQYF.

V and J are TRBV6-1 and TRBJ1-2, with D perhaps matching TRBD1 (6 bases). Trimming left V 6 bases short and J 0 bases short, with 14 bases between. The germline CDR1 and CDR2 sequences are MNHNS and SASEGT. The CDR3 totals 15 residues. CDR3 sequence reads: CASRAGSGANYGYTF. DNA of the CDR3: TGTGCCAGCAGGGCAGGGTCAGGGGCTAACTATGGCTACACCTTC.

The rearrangement joins TRBV6-1 to TRBJ1-4, with 8 bases aligning to TRBD1. The CDR3 totals 16 residues. The V gene's germline CDR1 is MNHNS and CDR2 SASEGT. V gave up 3 bases and J gave up 8 bases; unmatched junction bases: 11. The CDR3 sequence is CASSDPRTGMGEKLFF. Here the CDR3 DNA reads TGTGCCAGCAGTGATCCCCGGACAGGGATGGGCGAAAAACTGTTTTTT.

This clone came up once. V is TRBV2 and J is TRBJ1-2; a possible D gene is TRBD1 (5 bases). Between the trimmed V and J ends, which lost 4 bases and 7 bases, there was a span of 13 bases. The CDR3 contains 13 residues. Germline CDR1 and CDR2: SNHLY and FYNNEI. CDR3 in DNA: TGTGCCAGCAGTGCAGGGATCGCCGCTGGCTACACCTTC. It specifies CASSAGIAAGYTF.

The rearrangement links TRBV5-5 to TRBJ2-4, with 8 bases identical to TRBD2. Losses at the gene ends were 6 bases for V and 6 bases for J; bases not matched to a gene: 8. The CDR3 totals 14 residues. Germline V gene lookup returns CDR1 SGHKS and CDR2 YYEKEE (reference sequence). CDR3 amino acids: CASIHDGRGNIQYF. The CDR3 nucleotides are TGTGCCAGCATCCACGACGGGAGGGGAAACATTCAGTACTTC. The full variable domain, rest sourced from reference TRBV5-5 and TRBJ2-4, is DAGVTQSPTHLIKTRGQQVTLRCSPISGHKSVSWYQQVLGQGPQFIFQYYEKEERGRGNFPDRFSARQFPNYSSELNVNALLLGDSALYLCASIHDGRGNIQYFGAGTRLSVL.

The rearrangement joins TRBV29-1 to TRBJ2-5, with D perhaps being TRBD1 or TRBD2 (5 bases each). Germline V gene lookup returns CDR1 SQVTM and CDR2 ANQGSEA. V shed 6 bases and J shed 5 bases, with 13 bases lying between them. The CDR3 is 12 residues long. The CDR3 region is CSVENWGETQYF. CDR3 in DNA: TGCAGCGTAGAAAACTGGGGGGAGACCCAGTACTTC. Together with reference TRBV29-1 and TRBJ2-5, the CDR3 gives the full variable domain: SAVISQKPSRDICQRGTSLTIQCQVDSQVTMMFWYRQQPGQSLTLIATANQGSEATYESGFVIDKFPISRPNLTFSTLTVSNMSPEDSSIYLCSVENWGETQYFGPGTRLLVL.

The chain is built from TRBV5-1 and TRBJ2-2; 7 nucleotides line up with TRBD2. V shed 4 bases and J 7 bases; nucleotides not matched to a gene: 10. Germline CDR1 is SGHRS and CDR2 is YFSETQ. This CDR3 has 15 residues. CDR3 sequence: CASSKGPSGSGELFF. The CDR3 DNA sequence: TGCGCCAGCAGCAAAGGGCCTAGCGGAAGCGGGGAGCTGTTTTTT.

The chain couples TRBV19 to TRBJ1-5; the match to TRBD1 covers 8 bases. V gave up 7 bases and J gave up 0 bases; unmatched junction bases: 11. Per germline, CDR1 LNHDA and CDR2 SQIVND (reference sequence). The CDR3 runs to 17 residues. The CDR3 sequence: CASNDRGRLYSNQPQHF. As DNA, the CDR3 is TGTGCCAGTAACGACAGGGGTCGCCTTTATAGCAATCAGCCCCAGCATTTT.

V and J are TRBV5-1 and TRBJ2-3; 9 bases align to TRBD2. Per the germline V gene, CDR1 is SGHRS and CDR2 is YFSETQ. V was clipped by 4 bases and J by 3 bases; unmatched bases: 6. The CDR3 sequence is 15 residues long. This chain's CDR3 is CASSTGLAATDTQYF. As DNA, the CDR3 is TGCGCCAGCAGCACGGGACTAGCAGCGACAGATACGCAGTATTTT.

The chain uses TRBV7-9 and TRBJ2-1; TRBD2 matches at 12 bases. J was trimmed by 6 bases and V by 6 bases; bases with no gene match: 6. Germline CDR1 is SEHNR and CDR2 is FQNEAQ (reference sequence). CDR3 length: 15 residues. The CDR3 nucleotides are TGTGCCAGCAGACCCCTAGCGGGAGGGAGCAATGAGCAGTTCTTC. It encodes CASRPLAGGSNEQFF. The entire variable domain, with the rest obtained from reference TRBV7-9 and TRBJ2-1, is as follows: DTGVSQNPRHKITKRGQNVTFRCDPISEHNRLYWYRQTLGQGPEFLTYFQNEAQLEKSRLLSDRFSAERPKGSFSTLEIQRTEQGDSAMYLCASRPLAGGSNEQFFGPGTRLTVL.